The 10 T cell receptor beta chains presented below share a single source sample, sequenced in a study of cytotoxic CD8 clonotypes in ibrutinib-treated CLL. TCRdb keeps only in-frame clones here, not all; method: immunoSEQ multiplex PCR. The sample has fewer than 400,000 clones; about 61% are singletons. The source material was PBMCs, sampled after 36 months of ibrutinib treatment. These receptors were taken from a human donor with chronic lymphocytic leukemia.

The chain combines TRBV14 with TRBJ2-5, with a tentative D call TRBD1 (6 bases). V dropped 1 base and J dropped 7 bases, with 13 bases sitting between them. The CDR3 length is 14 residues. In germline, CDR1 is SGHDN, CDR2 FVKESK. This CDR3 is CASSQGTDPRTQYF. The CDR3 region has the DNA TGTGCCAGCAGCCAAGGGACAGACCCTCGGACCCAGTACTTC.

V and J are TRBV7-9 and TRBJ2-7; 7 bases match TRBD2. V lost 1 base and J lost 2; bases outside the gene matches: 8. Germline V lookup: CDR1 SEHNR, CDR2 FQNEAQ (reference sequence). The length of the CDR3 is 16 residues. CDR3 loop: CASSLGWATSTYEQYF. DNA of the CDR3: TGTGCCAGCAGCTTAGGGTGGGCGACTAGCACCTACGAGCAGTACTTC.

The J gene is TRBJ2-1, the V gene TRBV19; the D is unclear. Trimming left V 2 bases short and J 5 bases short, with 7 bases between. The CDR3 is made up of 13 amino acids. In germline, CDR1 is LNHDA, CDR2 SQIVND (reference sequence). CDR3 DNA sequence: TGTGCCAGTAGTATAACCGTGGACAATGAGCAGTTCTTC. Residues: CASSITVDNEQFF.

The V call is TRBV5-1, the J call TRBJ1-6; D gene uncertain. V was clipped by 5 bases and J by 7 bases, with 10 bases between them. This CDR3 comprises 13 residues. The germline CDR1 and CDR2 sequences are SGHRS and YFSETQ. CDR3 sequence (DNA): TGCGCCAGCAGTCACTCGGAAAATTCACCCCTCCACTTT. Amino acid sequence: CASSHSENSPLHF.

This chain joins TRBV28 and TRBJ1-1; D remains ambiguous. This CDR3 is 12 amino acids long. V was pared by 7 bases and J by 0 bases, with 6 bases between. The germline V gene encodes CDR1 MDHEN and CDR2 SYDVKM. CDR3 in amino acids: CASNGMNTEAFF. As DNA, the CDR3 is TGTGCCAGCAATGGCATGAACACTGAAGCTTTCTTT.

This clone was observed a few times. The rearrangement links TRBV5-1 to TRBJ2-2; TRBD1 agrees at 7 bases. J gave up 6 bases and V 0 bases, and 5 bases lay outside the gene matches. The length of the CDR3 is 15 residues. Germline V CDR1 and CDR2: SGHRS, YFSETQ. The CDR3 coding sequence is TGCGCCAGCAGCTTGGGAACACAGGGGCCCGGGGAGCTGTTTTTT. Its protein product is CASSLGTQGPGELFF.

V gene TRBV4-2 combines with J gene TRBJ2-1, with 15 bases aligning to TRBD2. With V trimmed by 0 bases and J by 5 bases, 5 bases remained unmatched. The CDR3 sequence is 18 residues long. CDR1 LGHNA and CDR2 YNFKEQ come from the germline V gene. The CDR3: CASSQEGTSGGFHNEQFF. The DNA of the CDR3 is TGTGCCAGCAGCCAAGAAGGGACTAGCGGGGGGTTCCACAATGAGCAGTTCTTC.

This clone was seen once. The V call is TRBV21-1, the J call TRBJ2-4. TRBV21-1 is assigned pseudogene status. CDR3 length equals 17 residues. The CDR3 region has the DNA TGTGCCAGCAGCAAAGTGGACCACGTCGAAGCCAAAAACATTCAGTACTTC. It codes for CASSKVDHVEAKNIQYF.

The chain has TRBV4-1 and TRBJ1-3; perhaps TRBD1 as D (6 bases). The CDR3 loop spans 17 amino acids. The V end was cut by 3 bases, the J end by 0 bases, with 15 bases between. Germline V lookup: CDR1 MGHRA, CDR2 YSYEKL. CDR3 bases: TGCGCCAGCAGCCATAGAAAGGGGGGAGACTCTGGAAACACCATATATTTT. It codes for CASSHRKGGDSGNTIYF.

The chain couples TRBV15 to TRBJ2-7; no reliable D call. V was shortened by 1 base and J by 2 bases, with 15 bases between the two germline ends. Per the germline V gene, CDR1 is LNHNV and CDR2 is YYDKDF (reference sequence). The CDR3 runs to 16 residues. CDR3 loop: CATSRGPTLGPYEQYF. CDR3 DNA sequence: TGTGCCACCAGCAGAGGCCCAACTCTAGGGCCCTACGAGCAGTACTTC.